This entry concerns a single TCR beta chain. It lacks a known antigen. Base qualities were left out, and no much larger clone turns up one base away. Libraries were prepared through the immunoSEQ multiplex PCR assay. A mixture of 60 forward primers for TCR Vbeta segments and 13 reverse primers for TCR Jbeta segments was used in the multiplex PCR. The CDR3 region of rearranged TCR beta genes was amplified from genomic DNA with a multiplex PCR assay. On the Illumina HiSeq System, the amplified TCR beta libraries were sequenced as 87-base-pair reads. In the source study's methods: Across the 600 to 700 repertoires, a later analysis counted 60 million to 90 million unique TCR beta chains, 9.5 million to 12 million of which were shared by at least two donors. Raw reads were error-corrected and collapsed into unique sequences with a nearest-neighbor algorithm that merged closely related sequences to remove PCR and sequencing errors. V, D and J gene segments were assigned by aligning CDR3 sequences to IMGT reference sequences. For a sequence to be retained, a match of at least six nucleotides to both a V gene segment and a J gene segment was required. Rearrangements were called productive when the CDR3 lacked stop codons and stayed in frame with V and J; all others were non-productive. Following IMGT convention, CDR3 was defined as the stretch from the second conserved V-encoded cysteine to the conserved J-encoded phenylalanine. The earlier analysis of about 530 of the donors excluded any sequence lacking an unambiguous match to a single V gene segment. An earlier analysis of several hundred of the donors classified V segments as functional when productive rearrangements were above 56.7% and as segregating when the standard deviation between donors was above 5%. To diagnose cytomegalovirus status from the catalog of TCR beta chain sequences, a statistical classification framework was built. V and J gene assignment, in a later analysis, came from comparing TCR nucleotide sequences with IMGT/GENE-DB human TR gene sequences. A later analysis assigned CDR3 sequences and most-parsimonious VDJ recombination scenarios with the TCRdist pipeline. In a later analysis, each TCR beta chain was defined by its CDR3 amino acid sequence together with its V-gene family, and reads lacking a unique V-gene family were excluded. A later analysis removed several hundred highly shared, low-generation-probability nucleotide sequences to deal with suspected cross-contamination and a sequencing artifact. For each public chain, a later analysis derived a clonal expansion index from normalized ranks of inferred template counts within each repertoire. A later analysis computed generation probabilities with a VDJ recombination model fitted to out-of-frame rearrangements, and checked the results against IGoR. In a later analysis, TCR-TCR, TCR-HLA and TCR-CMV co-occurrence was scored with hypergeometric tests, and a repertoire-size bias correction was applied to TCR pairs. To estimate false discovery rates, a later analysis permuted the HLA or CMV assignments 20 times. In a later analysis, co-occurring TCRs were grouped with DBSCAN, and TCRdist sequence similarity was added when clustering was performed within HLA-allele-positive subsets. Repertoires with fewer than 30,000 or more than 120,000 public chains, plus five repertoires with anomalous nucleotide sharing, were excluded from co-occurrence clustering. Drawn from immuneACCESS, this table holds only the in-frame rearrangements with V and J called that TCRdb kept. Clones are partly lost; checked studies trace under half to an unresolved V gene and leave the rest unexplained. The D gene and trimming were derived from the DNA, and the V and J assignments and clone size from that table. The sample has about 160,000 clones on record, approximately 85% of them singletons. Jointly, the top ten make up roughly 0.99% of the sample.

From the germline V gene, CDR1 is SGHTA and CDR2 is FQGTGA. The CDR3 measures 13 amino acids from cysteine to phenylalanine. Only the CDR3 DNA stays, 39 bases, in frame from base 1. V is cut back by 2 bases and J by 7 bases, with 2 bases in the junction unmatched. These data belong to a study of cytomegalovirus exposure and HLA in healthy donors (dated by TCRdb to about 2017). Notes on the research overall: According to an earlier analysis of several hundred of the donors, some 180 million T cells yielded 117 million unique TCR beta sequences and more than 250 Gb of sequence data. Roughly 300 gigabases of sequencing data and tens of millions of unique TCR sequences were included in an early release covering roughly 700 HLA-typed donors. Of the roughly 420 genotyped donors, more than 75% were placed in the genetic ancestry cluster associated with self-reported Caucasian donors. The study aimed to test whether signatures of past pathogen exposure could be identified by cataloging public T cell receptors. The T cell repertoires of around 730 subjects were profiled by immunosequencing and related to cytomegalovirus serostatus. In addition to the first cohort of 650 to 800 subjects, a separate validation cohort of approximately 120 different subjects was used. High-throughput TCR immunosequencing, statistical association of individual TCRs with disease status, and machine learning were combined to predict cytomegalovirus infection status. A later analysis re-examined previously published TCR beta repertoires from several hundred donors and added high-resolution HLA genotyping to investigate patterns of TCR occurrence. The later analysis used no new phenotypic data to find candidate immune exposures, relying instead on TCR beta sequences and their occurrence across donors. To decide whether each TCR beta V gene segment behaved as functional or pseudogenic, an earlier analysis of some 540 of the donors relied on high-throughput TCR beta sequencing. Alongside the repertoire data, information on donor age, sex, ethnicity and CMV serostatus was compiled. Genome-wide SNP genotypes for about 55% of the roughly 670 donors were used in a later genetic analysis, which treated that subset as a discovery cohort. Every repertoire in the discovery cohort had been generated on one and the same sequencing platform. Both class I and class II loci were covered by HLA typing, at four-digit resolution. Typing coverage differed by locus: A, B, C, DRB1 and DQB1 were typed in roughly 629-630 donors, DQA1 in roughly 510, DPA1 in some 570, and DPB1 in just under 480. Roughly 5 DR-DQ haplotypes were treated as single units for association and clustering because of strong linkage in the cohort. Among over 350 genotyped donors of the cohort, an average of about 240,000 unique TCR beta nucleotide sequences were sequenced per donor, around a sixth of them non-productive. Study-wide conclusions, independent of this receptor: Because the 87-base-pair reads could not distinguish some IMGT-functional V segments, including TRBV6-2 and TRBV6-3, those segments were excluded. The presence/absence analyses assumed that sequencing depth was roughly uniform across donors, and that assumption may not be true. This cohort had only TCR beta chains sequenced, and the lack of alpha or paired-chain data limited which features could be detected. In an earlier analysis of 500 to 650 of the donors, most TCR beta V segments appeared in productive rearrangements about 87% or about 30% of the time, broadly matching IMGT annotations. The study listed 164 TCR beta chains as associated with cytomegalovirus. In a later genetic analysis, a missense DCLRE1C variant was associated with V-gene and J-gene trimming of TCR beta chains, and the association was replicated in an independent cohort. When HLA alleles, especially DR and DQ, strongly co-occurred, attributing TCR associations to individual alleles was difficult. Specific HLA alleles were associated with 16,951 TCR beta sequences at a false discovery rate of 0.05 in a later analysis. Because counts were too low, 15 to 20 rarely observed V segments, including chromosome 9 orphons, were excluded from the earlier analysis of some 590 of the donors. According to a later analysis, most CMV-associated TCR beta chains appeared to be HLA-restricted, and the HLA associations seemed to be driven largely by CMV exposure. A later analysis found that HLA-associated TCR beta chains were more clonally expanded and had lower generation probabilities than equally common non-associated chains. Correlated functional status among segregating V segments might be attributable to linkage disequilibrium, but an unknown experimental factor could not be ruled out. In a later genetic analysis, fewer N-insertions in productive TCRs were reported among donors in an Asian-associated ancestry cluster than the roughly 640-donor mean. For the cohort, immune exposure information was limited to CMV serostatus. A cluster of highly shared sequence variants was judged likely to be a technical artifact of the sequencing pipeline. In both the original and validation cohorts, the classifier was reported to diagnose cytomegalovirus status with high specificity and sensitivity. Most TCR sequences were seen in very few donors, while some public TCRs were found in many individuals. A few of the identified cytomegalovirus-associated TCR beta chains were confirmed in vitro to be specific for cytomegalovirus antigens. In a later analysis, several top co-occurrence clusters were reported to appear linked to parvovirus B19, influenza, CMV and Epstein-Barr virus. Because some donors lacked HLA typing at each locus, the association tests relied only on the typed subset. It was suggested by the authors that the approach could potentially be generalized to other disease states and immunological phenotypes. A further reported finding was that TCR beta sequences accurately predicted the HLA-A and HLA-B alleles for most subjects in the first cohort. In a later analysis, the rate of TCR association differed among HLA loci, with DRB1 alleles having the most associated TCRs and HLA-C alleles having the fewest.

The cohort comprised some 730 healthy bone marrow donors. At the time of sampling, every cohort member was nominally healthy, though immune exposures that went unrecorded were likely present. The donor was CMV seropositive and belonged to the group of 250 to 300 seropositive cohort members. Every donor gave a peripheral blood sample, and the peripheral blood mononuclear cells from that sample were used for TCR beta sequencing. Genomic DNA extraction from the blood cell samples was performed with the Qiagen DNeasy Blood Extraction Kit. Sequencing was carried out using PBMCs. The sequence was collected from a girl aged 2 to 10 in good health and CMV-seropositive. The chain uses TRBV7-3 and TRBJ2-1, and TRBD1 matches 7 of the central bases. The CDR3: CASSLDRANEQFF. DNA sequence: TGTGCCAGCAGCTTAGACAGGGCAAATGAGCAGTTCTTC.